The 21 T cell receptor beta chains below were found in one sample sequenced in a study of molecular identifiers for immune sequencing clone quantification. TCRdb re-analysed the PCR reads in MiXCR, keeping a single row per CDR3 protein. The repertoire holds 460,000 or so distinct CDR3 sequences, with about a fifth as singletons. Source material: naive CD8+ T cells from blood, with Jurkat cell RNA spiked in. Subset defined: FACS-sorted CD8+CD4-CCR7+CD45RA+ naive T cells. Every receptor here comes from a human donor in good health. Some libraries in this study had Jurkat cell RNA spiked in.

In its sample, this clonotype was seen a few times. The CDR3 nucleotides are TGTGCCAGCAGCCAAGACGGGGGGCTTTCCTACGAGCAGTACTTC. This translates into CASSQDGGLSYEQYF. The V call is TRBV3-1, the J call TRBJ2-7; the D gene is possibly TRBD2 (7 bases). CDR3 size: 15 residues. V was pared by 0 bases and J by 1 base, with 10 bases between. The germline V gene encodes CDR1 LGHDT and CDR2 YNNKEL (reference sequence).

V and J are TRBV12-3 or TRBV12-4 and TRBJ2-4; weak D call: TRBD2 (6 bases). This CDR3 comprises 16 residues. Trimming left V 3 bases short and J 2 bases short, with 14 bases between. This CDR3 is CASSFVGGWTKNIQYF. The CDR3 nucleotides are TGTGCCAGCAGTTTCGTGGGAGGCTGGACCAAAAACATTCAGTACTTC.

The chain carries TRBV4-3 and TRBJ2-3; tentatively, D is TRBD1 or TRBD2 (6 bases each). The length of the CDR3 is 16 residues. Germline V gene sequence: CDR1 LGHNA, CDR2 YSLEER. V was shortened by 0 bases and J by 7 bases, with 17 bases between the two germline ends. The CDR3 here is CASSQEVQGGWNTQYF. The CDR3 bases are TGCGCCAGCAGCCAAGAGGTACAGGGAGGATGGAATACGCAGTATTTT.

V is TRBV3-1 and J is TRBJ2-1, with 8 positions matching TRBD2. V was clipped by 1 base and J by 12 bases; unmatched bases: 11. The CDR3 has 15 amino acids. Per germline, CDR1 LGHDT and CDR2 YNNKEL (reference sequence). CDR3 in amino acids: CASSQVTSGKGVQFF. CDR3 sequence (DNA): TGTGCCAGCAGCCAAGTTACTAGCGGTAAAGGTGTGCAGTTCTTC.

This clonotype showed up many times. The chain is built from TRBV30 and TRBJ2-7; D is uncertain. With 3 bases removed from V and 0 bases from J, the gap between germline ends came to 9 bases. The CDR3 has 13 residues. CDR1 and CDR2 from the germline V gene are GTSNPN and SVGIG (reference sequence). CDR3: CAWRPLSSYEQYF. The CDR3 nucleotides read TGTGCCTGGAGGCCGTTAAGCTCCTACGAGCAGTACTTC.

V gene TRBV11-2 combines with J gene TRBJ2-5, with 11 bases matching TRBD2. The ends lost 2 bases at V and 5 bases at J; junction bases unmatched: 7. The germline V gene has CDR1 SGHAT and CDR2 FQNNGV. The CDR3 totals 16 residues. CDR3 protein: CASSLSSGRAFETQYF. The CDR3 DNA sequence: TGTGCCAGCAGCTTAAGTAGCGGGAGGGCTTTTGAGACCCAGTACTTC.

Many counts were recorded for this clonotype. This chain links TRBV27 with TRBJ1-2, with 8 bases lining up with TRBD1. Germline CDR1 is MNHEY and CDR2 is SMNVEV (reference sequence). The ends lost 2 bases at V and 5 bases at J; junction bases unmatched: 7. This CDR3 comprises 15 residues. Written as DNA, the CDR3 is TGTGCCAGCAGTTTAAAATCGAACAGGGGGTATGGCTACACCTTC. Translation gives CASSLKSNRGYGYTF.

In its sample, this clonotype was seen once. Since a much larger clone is just one base distant, this may be a read error. The V gene is TRBV5-4, the J gene TRBJ2-2, with 10 bases aligning to TRBD2. Germline CDR1 reads SGHNT; CDR2 reads YYREEE (reference sequence). The CDR3 runs 13 residues. As DNA, the CDR3 is TGTGCCACCCACCTAGCGGGAGCCGGGGAGCTGTCTTTT. As protein: CATHLAGAGELSF.

This clonotype was found a few times. The rearrangement links TRBV20-1 to TRBJ2-6; 8 bases are shared with TRBD1. The CDR3 totals 19 residues. The V gene's germline CDR1 is DFQATT and CDR2 SNEGSKA (reference sequence). V lost 1 base and J lost 1; bases outside the gene matches: 12. CDR3 DNA sequence: TGCAGTGCTAGAGGGGTGAGGGAGACAGGGGAGTCTGGGGCCAACGTCCTGACTTTC. It translates to CSARGVRETGESGANVLTF.

The chain links TRBV4-3 to TRBJ2-7; TRBD2 is a possible D gene (6 bases). The germline V and J ends were trimmed by 1 base and 0 bases, with 13 bases remaining between them. Germline CDR1 and CDR2: LGHNA and YSLEER. The CDR3 has 16 residues. CDR3 sequence (DNA): TGCGCCAGCAGCCAAGGGTCGGGGGAGAGCTCCTACGAGCAGTACTTC. Residues: CASSQGSGESSYEQYF.

With regard to this clonotype: A much larger clonotype is one base distant, so this may be a read error. CDR3 region: CASSFPYPGGEAAGYTF. CDR3 bases: TGTGCCAGCAGTTTTCCGTATCCAGGGGGCGAAGCCGCTGGCTACACCTTC. V and J are TRBV12-3 or TRBV12-4 and TRBJ1-2; 8 bases align to TRBD1. The CDR3 extends over 17 amino acids. The ends lost 3 bases at V and 7 bases at J; junction bases unmatched: 16.

This clonotype has more than one count but fewer than ten. The rearrangement links TRBV5-6 to TRBJ1-5, with D perhaps matching TRBD1 (5 bases). The germline gives CDR1 SGHDT, CDR2 YYEEEE. CDR3 length: 18 residues. With 0 bases removed from V and 0 bases from J, the gap between germline ends came to 16 bases. The CDR3 sequence is CASSLAQGGEYSNQPQHF. For the CDR3, the DNA is TGTGCCAGCAGCTTGGCGCAGGGTGGGGAATATAGCAATCAGCCCCAGCATTTT.

This clonotype turned up a few times. The chain uses TRBV6-2 or TRBV6-3 and TRBJ2-1; 7 positions match TRBD2. V shed 6 bases and J 3 bases; nucleotides not matched to a gene: 5. CDR3 length equals 14 residues. The germline V gene encodes CDR1 MNHEY and CDR2 SVGEGT. DNA for the CDR3: TGTGCCAGCAGCCCTCTAGCGGTCTACAATGAGCAGTTCTTC. This codes for CASSPLAVYNEQFF.

This clonotype was counted at least ten times. The genes are TRBV13 and TRBJ2-3; perhaps TRBD1 as D (5 bases). CDR3 length: 13 amino acids. The germline V and J ends were trimmed by 0 bases and 14 bases, with 15 bases remaining between them. Germline CDR1 and CDR2: PRHDT and FYEKMQ (reference sequence). In DNA, the CDR3 is TGTGCCAGCAGCTTAGGCACAGGCCGGTCATTGTATTTT. It specifies CASSLGTGRSLYF.

This clonotype has just a few counts. V usage is TRBV4-2 and J usage is TRBJ2-7; 7 positions agree with TRBD1. The germline V gene has CDR1 LGHNA and CDR2 YNFKEQ. This CDR3 is 14 amino acids long. J lost 5 bases, V lost 4 bases, and 8 bases had no gene match. The DNA for the CDR3 is TGTGCCAGCAGCCCGGACAGGATGACCCACGAGCAGTACTTC. Its translation: CASSPDRMTHEQYF.

This clonotype was recorded a few times. This chain connects TRBV9 to TRBJ1-1; 8 bases are shared with TRBD1. Germline V gene data show CDR1 as SGDLS and CDR2 as YYNGEE. Trimming took 2 bases from V and 4 from J; bases not matched to a gene: 7. This CDR3 region has 15 residues. CDR3 in DNA: TGTGCCAGCAGCGTCTACTCAGGGGGCATCACTGAAGCTTTCTTT. Protein product: CASSVYSGGITEAFF.

This clonotype was found many times. This chain connects TRBV7-9 to TRBJ2-7; D is unresolved. The CDR3 is 14 amino acids. Per germline, CDR1 SEHNR and CDR2 FQNEAQ (reference sequence). V was trimmed by 8 bases and J by 0 bases, leaving 14 bases between them. For the CDR3, the DNA is TGTGCCAGCCGTAAGAGTGGGTCCTCCTACGAGCAGTACTTC. Amino acid sequence: CASRKSGSSYEQYF.

The sample holds many counts of this clonotype. The chain uses TRBV9 and TRBJ2-3, with TRBD1 matching over 7 bases. There are 14 residues in the CDR3. V dropped 5 bases and J dropped 0; count of bases not matched to a gene: 3. Germline V CDR1 and CDR2: SGDLS, YYNGEE. The CDR3 coding sequence is TGTGCCAGCAGTGAGACAGGGAGCACAGATACGCAGTATTTT. Its protein is CASSETGSTDTQYF. Complete variable domain (other parts from reference TRBV9 and TRBJ2-3): DSGVTQTPKHLITATGQRVTLRCSPRSGDLSVYWYQQSLDQGLQFLIQYYNGEERAKGNILERFSAQQFPDLHSELNLSSLELGDSALYFCASSETGSTDTQYFGPGTRLTVL.

The chain is built from TRBV4-1 and TRBJ2-3; D gene unclear. The CDR3 length is 17 residues. With 2 bases removed from V and 2 bases from J, the gap between germline ends came to 17 bases. The germline gives CDR1 MGHRA, CDR2 YSYEKL. The CDR3 DNA follows: TGCGCCAGCAGCCAATGGTCGGCAGAGACGACCACAGATACGCAGTATTTT. Amino acid sequence: CASSQWSAETTTDTQYF.

CDR3 DNA sequence: TGTGCCAGCAGCTCGGGCCTAATGATCTACGAGCAGTACTTC. It encodes CASSSGLMIYEQYF. This chain uses TRBV7-9 with TRBJ2-7, with unresolved D. Germline CDR1 reads SEHNR; CDR2 reads FQNEAQ (reference sequence). The CDR3 has 14 amino acids. The V and J ends lost 4 bases and 3 bases respectively, with 13 bases between them.

This clonotype was counted at least ten times. The chain is built from TRBV4-1 and TRBJ2-7; D might be TRBD2 (7 bases). The V end was cut by 4 bases, the J end by 4 bases, with 14 bases between. CDR3 length: 14 amino acids. The germline V gene has CDR1 MGHRA and CDR2 YSYEKL. The CDR3 loop reads CASSPGGGRYEQYF. CDR3 in DNA: TGCGCCAGCAGCCCTGGGGGGGGCAGATACGAGCAGTACTTC.